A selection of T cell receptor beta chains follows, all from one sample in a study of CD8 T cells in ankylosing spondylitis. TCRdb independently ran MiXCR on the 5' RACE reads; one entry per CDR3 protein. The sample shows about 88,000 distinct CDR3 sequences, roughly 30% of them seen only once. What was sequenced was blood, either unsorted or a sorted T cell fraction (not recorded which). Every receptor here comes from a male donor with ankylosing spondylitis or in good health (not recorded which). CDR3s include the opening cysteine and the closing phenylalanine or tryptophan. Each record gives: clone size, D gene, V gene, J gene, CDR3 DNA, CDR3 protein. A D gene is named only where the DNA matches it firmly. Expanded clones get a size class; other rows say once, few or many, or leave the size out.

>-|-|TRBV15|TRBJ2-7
TGTGCCACCAGCAGAGACAGCGAAGGCTACGAGCAGTACTTC
CATSRDSEGYEQYF
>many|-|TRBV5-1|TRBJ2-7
TGTGCCAGCAGTTTCGGGACCGCCTACGAGCAGTACTTC
CASSFGTAYEQYF
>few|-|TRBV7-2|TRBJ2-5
TGTGCCAGCAGCAAAGGGGGAATGGAGACCCAGTACTTC
CASSKGGMETQYF
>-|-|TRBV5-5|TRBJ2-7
TGTGCCAGCAGCTTGGACCCGGCTTCCTACGAGCAGTACTTC
CASSLDPASYEQYF
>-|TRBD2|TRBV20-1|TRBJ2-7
TGCAGTGCTAGCAAGCGGGATCCAGGCGAGCAGTACTTC
CSASKRDPGEQYF
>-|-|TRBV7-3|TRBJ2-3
TGTGCCAGCAGCTTATCAAAGCCGAAGGCCACGGATACGCAGTATTTT
CASSLSKPKATDTQYF
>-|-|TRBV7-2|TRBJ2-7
TGTGCCAGCAGCTTAGCCCCGGGGTGGGGCTCGAGCTACGAGCAGTACTTC
CASSLAPGWGSSYEQYF
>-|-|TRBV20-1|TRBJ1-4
TGCAGTGCTAGACTAGGGGCAAGAGAGGAAAAACTGTTTTTT
CSARLGAREEKLFF
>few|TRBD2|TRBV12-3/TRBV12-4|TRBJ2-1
TGTGCCAGCAGTTTAGGCGGGACTAGCGGTTTCGGTGAGCAGTTCTTC
CASSLGGTSGFGEQFF
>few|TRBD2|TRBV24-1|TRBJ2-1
TGTGCCACCAGTGATAGGCCTAGCGGGGCGAACAATGAGCAGTTCTTC
CATSDRPSGANNEQFF
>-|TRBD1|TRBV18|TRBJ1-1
TGTGCCAGCTCACCCGGGACAGGGTCATTGGGAGCTTTCTTT
CASSPGTGSLGAFF
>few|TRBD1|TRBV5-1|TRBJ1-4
TGCGCCAGCAGCCGGGACAGGGGTGACGAAAAACTGTTTTTT
CASSRDRGDEKLFF
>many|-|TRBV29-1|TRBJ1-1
TGCAGCGTTGGTAGGCAGGGCGAACAATGGGGCACTGAAGCTTTCTTT
CSVGRQGEQWGTEAFF
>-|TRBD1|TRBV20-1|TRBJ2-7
TGCAGTGCGCAAGACAGGGACTCCTACGAGCAGTACTTC
CSAQDRDSYEQYF
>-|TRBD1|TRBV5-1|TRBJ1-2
TGCGCCAGCAGTTCTGCCGGGACAGGGTATAATTTAGGTGGCTACACCTTC
CASSSAGTGYNLGGYTF
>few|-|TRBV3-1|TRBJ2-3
TGTGCCAGCAGCCAAGAGTCAGATACGCAGTATTTT
CASSQESDTQYF
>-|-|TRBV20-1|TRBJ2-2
TGCAGTGCTAGAGATCGGAGGGATGGCGGGGAGCTGTTTTTT
CSARDRRDGGELFF
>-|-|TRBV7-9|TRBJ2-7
TGTGCCAGCACCCAAGAGGGGGGTGAAGGCGAGCAGTACTTC
CASTQEGGEGEQYF
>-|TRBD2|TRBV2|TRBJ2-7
TGTGCCAGCAGCCTGACTAGCCGGAGCTACGAGCAGTACTTC
CASSLTSRSYEQYF
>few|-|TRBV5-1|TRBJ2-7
TGCGCCAGCAGCCGAACGGGACAAAGCTACGAGCAGTACTTC
CASSRTGQSYEQYF
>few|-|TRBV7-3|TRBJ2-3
TGTGCCAGCAGCTCCCCTTCTGTAGATACGCAGTATTTT
CASSSPSVDTQYF
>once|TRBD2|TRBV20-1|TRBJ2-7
TGCAGTGCTAGTTTGGCGGGAGGGACCTACGAGCAGTACTTC
CSASLAGGTYEQYF
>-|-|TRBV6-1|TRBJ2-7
TGTGCCAGCAGTGAACGGGGTTACGAGCAGTACTTC
CASSERGYEQYF
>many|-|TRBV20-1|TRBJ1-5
TGCAGTGCTAGAGATCTCCAGAATAGCAATCAGCCCCAGCATTTT
CSARDLQNSNQPQHF
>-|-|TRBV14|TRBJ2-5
TGTGCCAGCAGCCGCCGGACAAACCAAGAGACCCAGTACTTC
CASSRRTNQETQYF
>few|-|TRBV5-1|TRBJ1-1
TGCGCCAGCAGGCTGGCAGGTGAAGGCACTGAAGCTTTCTTT
CASRLAGEGTEAFF
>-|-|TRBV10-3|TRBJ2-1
TGTGCCATCAGTGACAGGGGCGGGATGGACAATGAGCAGTTCTTC
CAISDRGGMDNEQFF
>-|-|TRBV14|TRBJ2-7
TGTGCCAGCAGCCAAGATCTCACGGACTACGAGCAGTACTTC
CASSQDLTDYEQYF
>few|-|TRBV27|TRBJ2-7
TGTGCCAGCAGTCCATTACTAGGACTACGAGAGCAGTACTTC
CASSPLLGLREQYF
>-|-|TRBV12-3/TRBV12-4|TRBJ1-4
TGTGCCAGCAGTCCACAGGTTGGGCGAAATGAAAAACTGTTTTTT
CASSPQVGRNEKLFF
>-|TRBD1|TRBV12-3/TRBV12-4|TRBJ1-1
TGTGCCAGCAGCTACGACCAGGGGGCTGGCACTGAAGCTTTCTTT
CASSYDQGAGTEAFF
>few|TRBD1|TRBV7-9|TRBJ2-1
TGTGCCAGCAAAGGGACAGGGGCGTACAATGAGCAGTTCTTC
CASKGTGAYNEQFF
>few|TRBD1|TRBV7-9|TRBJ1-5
TGTGCCAGCAGCTTAGTGTGGGACAGGGGTGGAAGCAATCAGCCCCAGCATTTT
CASSLVWDRGGSNQPQHF
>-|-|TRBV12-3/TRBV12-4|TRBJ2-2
TGTGCCAGCGACCCCCGGGGCCTAAACACCGGGGAGCTGTTTTTT
CASDPRGLNTGELFF
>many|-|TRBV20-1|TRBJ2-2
TGCAGTGCTAGCCCCAGGAACACCGGGGAGCTGTTTTTT
CSASPRNTGELFF
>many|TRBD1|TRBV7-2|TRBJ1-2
TGTGCCAGCAGCCGCCTACAGGGGGCCTATGGCTACACCTTC
CASSRLQGAYGYTF
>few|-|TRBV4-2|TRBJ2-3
TGTGCCAGCAGCCAAGATGTACTTAGCACAGATACGCAGTATTTT
CASSQDVLSTDTQYF
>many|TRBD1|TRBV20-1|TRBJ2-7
TGCAGTGCCCCCAGGACAGGGGAGTACGAGCAGTACTTC
CSAPRTGEYEQYF
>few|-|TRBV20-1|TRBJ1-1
TGCAGTGCTAGAGACGCGAAAAACACTGAAGCTTTCTTT
CSARDAKNTEAFF
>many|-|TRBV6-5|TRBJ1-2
TGTGCCAGCAGTTACAAGATTAACTATGGCTACACCTTC
CASSYKINYGYTF
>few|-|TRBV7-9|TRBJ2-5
TGTGCCACGGCCGGGGAGACCCAGTACTTC
CATAGETQYF
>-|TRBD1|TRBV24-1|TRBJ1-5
TGTGCCACCAGTGAACCCGGGACAGGCCACAATCAGCCCCAGCATTTT
CATSEPGTGHNQPQHF
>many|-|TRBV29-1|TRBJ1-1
TGCAGCGTTGATACTATGAACACTGAAGCTTTCTTT
CSVDTMNTEAFF
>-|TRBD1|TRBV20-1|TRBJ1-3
TGCAGTGCTTCAAACAGGGGATCTGGAAACACCATATATTTT
CSASNRGSGNTIYF
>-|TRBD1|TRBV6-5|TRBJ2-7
TGTGCCAGCAGTTTAGAATTAGGACAGGCCTACGAGCAGTACTTC
CASSLELGQAYEQYF
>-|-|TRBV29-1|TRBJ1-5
TGCAGCGTTGTACCAGGGATCAATCAGCCCCAGCATTTT
CSVVPGINQPQHF
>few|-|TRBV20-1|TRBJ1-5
TGCAGTGTCAGGGGACGGAACCTTCAGCCCCAGCATTTT
CSVRGRNLQPQHF
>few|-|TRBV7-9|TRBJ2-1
TGTGCCAGCAGCTCTCTGGTCTCCTACAATGAGCAGTTCTTC
CASSSLVSYNEQFF
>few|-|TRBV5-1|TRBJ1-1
TGCGCCAGCAGTTCGGACACCATGAACACTGAAGCTTTCTTT
CASSSDTMNTEAFF
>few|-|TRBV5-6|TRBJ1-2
TGTGCCAGCAGCTTGGGCGCAGGCCGTTCTAACTATGGCTACACCTTC
CASSLGAGRSNYGYTF
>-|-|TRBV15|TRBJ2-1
TGTGCCACCAGCGCTAATCTTAACAATGAGCAGTTCTTC
CATSANLNNEQFF